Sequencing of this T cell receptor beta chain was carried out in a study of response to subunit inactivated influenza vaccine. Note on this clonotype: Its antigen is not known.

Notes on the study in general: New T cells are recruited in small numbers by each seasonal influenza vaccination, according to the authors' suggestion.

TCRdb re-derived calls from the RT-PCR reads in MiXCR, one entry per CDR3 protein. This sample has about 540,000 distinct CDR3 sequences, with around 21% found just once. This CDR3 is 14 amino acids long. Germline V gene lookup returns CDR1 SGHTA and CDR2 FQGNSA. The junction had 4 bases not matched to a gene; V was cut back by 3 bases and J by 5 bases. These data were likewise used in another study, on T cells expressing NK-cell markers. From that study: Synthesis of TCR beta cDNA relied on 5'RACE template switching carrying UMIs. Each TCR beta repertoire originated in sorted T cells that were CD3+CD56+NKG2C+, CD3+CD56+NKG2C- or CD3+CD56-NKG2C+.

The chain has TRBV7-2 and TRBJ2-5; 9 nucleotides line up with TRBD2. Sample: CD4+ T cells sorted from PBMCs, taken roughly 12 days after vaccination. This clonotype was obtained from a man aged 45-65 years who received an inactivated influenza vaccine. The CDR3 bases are TGTGCCAGCAGCTTGGCTAGCGGGACGGAGACCCAGTACTTC. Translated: CASSLASGTETQYF.